This T cell receptor (beta chain) was recorded in a study of shared clonotypes between healthy human individuals (dated by TCRdb to 2018 to 2021). Turning to the overall study: The cohort included a few men and a couple of women between 18 and 49 years of age. For each donor, CD4 naive and CD4 memory were each run on three plates, CD8 naive on two plates, and CD8 memory on one plate. To estimate repertoire size and how much clonotypes are shared between individuals, the study performed deep sequencing of blood TCR repertoires from a handful of healthy adults. Libraries were prepared and TCR repertoires were sequenced by different laboratories using diverse techniques, in order to increase sequencing depth and limit assay-specific biases. Between about 0.94 and 8.9 billion PBMCs per donor were obtained by leukapheresis.

The donors were healthy, HIV-negative adults with no recently reported acute infections or vaccinations. Every donor was a Caucasian adult residing in Nashville, Tennessee, USA. CD8 memory samples were composed of magnetically selected CD45RO+ cells combined with CCR7-negative CD45RA+ effector memory (TemRA) cells. After blood collection by leukapheresis, PBMCs were isolated using Ficoll-Histopaque density gradient centrifugation and then cryopreserved in the vapor phase of liquid nitrogen. Purity and quantity of every magnetically sorted T cell population were checked by analytical flow cytometry. Genomic DNA was isolated from every sorted fraction and measured by UV absorbance on a Nanodrop 2000c. To note about this clone: The target of this receptor is not known. Nothing much larger sits one base from this clone, and base qualities are not available.

TCR CDR3 regions were amplified from genomic DNA by multiplex PCR using the deep immunoSEQ assay. Genomic DNA extracted from each cell subset was distributed evenly over all wells of several immunoSEQ 96-well plates, and each plate served as one replicate. Each replicate PCR for sorted subsets received about 210 ng genomic DNA, equal to some 32,000 T cell genomes. The purified libraries were quantified using a Qubit 3.0 fluorometer, sized with a Bioanalyzer 2100, and then quantified again using the KAPA Library Quantification kit. Every immunoSEQ 96-well plate was sequenced on a separate single-read 150-cycle Illumina NextSeq 550 flow cell. The source study handled its data this way. Because the immunoSEQ output held only junctional sequences and lacked quality scores, the filtering could not match the filtering applied to full-length reads. To assign V/J genes and CDR3, sequences were annotated against IMGT germline references using PyIR, a Python wrapper for IgBLAST v1.9. Reads were filtered out if the reads had weak V/J assignments (E-value above 1e-6), no CDR3, stop codons, out-of-frame junctions, or ambiguous translated residues. V3J clonotypes were defined as sequences sharing an identical inferred V gene, J gene, and CDR3 amino acid sequence. Percentage overlap between repertoires was calculated by dividing the number of shared unique clonotypes by the size of the smaller repertoire. Three approaches were used to assess repertoire richness: RTK rarefaction, the Chao1 estimator, and Recon v2.1 estimates of unobserved clonotypes. Generation probabilities were computed with OLGA for all TCRbeta clonotypes obtained by the gDNA method from several donors. Imported from immuneACCESS, the table was reduced by TCRdb to in-frame sequences with V and J called. These copies leave out some clones; in studies compared against another copy, an unresolved V gene accounts for under half, and the cause of the remainder is not known. That table furnishes V, J and clone size, whereas the DNA furnished D and trimming. The table for this sample lists some 690,000 clones; 90% of them were counted only once. The ten largest clones capture 34% of the sample.

Summary of the overall study and its limitations: Based on pairwise subsampling, the degree of clonotype sharing among donors was expected to be affected by sequencing depth. Sampling was restricted to blood, and TCR repertoires in tissues likely differ from the TCR repertoires found in blood. Rarefaction of sorted-subset datasets indicated incomplete sequencing despite the large sequencing depth. Compared with non-shared clonotypes, the clonotypes found in all four sorted-subset donors had higher generation probabilities. Approximately 5% of naive CD4, 3.5% of naive CD8, roughly 2.4% of memory CD4, and roughly 0.4% of memory CD8 clonotypes were shared across several donors. Naive subsets generally had larger estimated clonotype richness than memory subsets did. Because the study included a small number of donors, the genetic and exposure-history diversity represented was limited.

Sequencing was carried out using memory CD8+ T cells from PBMCs. The sample's cell subset or site label, decoded: CD45RO+ cells pooled with CCR7-negative TemRA cells. The clonotype comes from a man aged 18 to 30 in good health. Some clones in this sample may be carry-over from other donors' samples.

Here the CDR3 is given as CASSLVQGAFF. The nucleotide sequence is given as TGTGCCAGCAGCTTAGTACAGGGAGCTTTCTTT. This receptor chain uses TRBV7-9 and TRBJ1-1; the D region possibly corresponds to TRBD1 (6 bases align). V is shortened by 1 base, J by 10 bases, and the region joining them spans 7 bases. Inclusive of the bounding cysteine and phenylalanine, the CDR3 is 11 residues long. Just CDR3 DNA is preserved here, 33 bases in frame from base 1. The germline V gene (reference sequence) sets CDR1 to SEHNR and CDR2 to FQNEAQ.